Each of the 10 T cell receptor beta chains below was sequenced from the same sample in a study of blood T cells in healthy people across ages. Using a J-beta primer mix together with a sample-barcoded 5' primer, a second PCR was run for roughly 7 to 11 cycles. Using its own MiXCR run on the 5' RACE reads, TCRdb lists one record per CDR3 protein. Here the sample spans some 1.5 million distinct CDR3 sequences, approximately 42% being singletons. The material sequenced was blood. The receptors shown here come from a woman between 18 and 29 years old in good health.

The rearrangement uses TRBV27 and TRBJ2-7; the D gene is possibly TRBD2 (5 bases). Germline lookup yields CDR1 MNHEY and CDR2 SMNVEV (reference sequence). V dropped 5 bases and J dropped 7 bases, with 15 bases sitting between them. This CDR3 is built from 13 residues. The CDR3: CASSLYGNNEQYF. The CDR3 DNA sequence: TGTGCCAGCAGTCTCTACGGGAACAATGAGCAGTACTTC.

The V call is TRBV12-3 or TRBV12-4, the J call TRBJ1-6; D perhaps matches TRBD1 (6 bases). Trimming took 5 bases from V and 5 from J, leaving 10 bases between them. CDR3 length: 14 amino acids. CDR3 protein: CASSRRTDNSPLHF. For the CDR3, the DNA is TGTGCCAGCAGTCGCCGGACAGATAATTCACCCCTCCACTTT.

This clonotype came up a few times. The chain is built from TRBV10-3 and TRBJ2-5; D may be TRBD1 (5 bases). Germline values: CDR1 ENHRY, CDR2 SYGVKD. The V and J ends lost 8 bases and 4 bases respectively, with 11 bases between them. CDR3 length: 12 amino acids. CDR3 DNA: TGTGCCATCTCTAGGGGCGGAGAGACCCAGTACTTC. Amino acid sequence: CAISRGGETQYF.

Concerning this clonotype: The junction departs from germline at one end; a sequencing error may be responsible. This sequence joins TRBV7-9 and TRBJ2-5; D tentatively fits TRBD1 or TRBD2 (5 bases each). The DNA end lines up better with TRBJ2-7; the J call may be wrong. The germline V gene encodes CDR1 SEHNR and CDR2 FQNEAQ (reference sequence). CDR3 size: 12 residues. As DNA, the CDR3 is TGTGCCGGCAGCTTGGGGGCCTACGAGCAGTACTTC. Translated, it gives CAGSLGAYEQYF.

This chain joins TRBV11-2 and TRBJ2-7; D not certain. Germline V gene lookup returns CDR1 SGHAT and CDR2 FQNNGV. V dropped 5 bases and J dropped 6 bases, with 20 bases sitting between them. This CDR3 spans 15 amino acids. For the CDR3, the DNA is TGTGCCAGCAGCCCACTCCGCCGCCAAGGGCTCGAGCAGTACTTC. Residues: CASSPLRRQGLEQYF.

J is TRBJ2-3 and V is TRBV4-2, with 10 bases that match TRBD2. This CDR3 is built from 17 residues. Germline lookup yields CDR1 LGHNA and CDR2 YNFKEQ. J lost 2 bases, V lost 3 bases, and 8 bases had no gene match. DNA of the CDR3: TGTGCCAGCAGCCACCCTATAGCGGGAGGTATCACAGATACGCAGTATTTT. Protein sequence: CASSHPIAGGITDTQYF.

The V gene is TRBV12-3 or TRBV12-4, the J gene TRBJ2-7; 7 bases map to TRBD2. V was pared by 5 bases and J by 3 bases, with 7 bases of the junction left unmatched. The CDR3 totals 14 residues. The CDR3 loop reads CASSERAGLYEQYF. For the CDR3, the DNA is TGTGCCAGCAGTGAACGAGCGGGACTCTACGAGCAGTACTTC.

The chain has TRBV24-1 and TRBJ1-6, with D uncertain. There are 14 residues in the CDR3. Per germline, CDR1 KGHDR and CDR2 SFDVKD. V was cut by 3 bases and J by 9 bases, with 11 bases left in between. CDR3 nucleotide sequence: TGTGCCACCAGTGATCATGGGGAGTCTTCACCCCTCCACTTT. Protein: CATSDHGESSPLHF.

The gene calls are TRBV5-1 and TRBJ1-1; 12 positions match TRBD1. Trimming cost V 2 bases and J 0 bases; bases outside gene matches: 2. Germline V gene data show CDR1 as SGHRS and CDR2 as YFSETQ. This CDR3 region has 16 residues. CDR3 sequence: CASSLRDRGLNTEAFF. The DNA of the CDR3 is TGCGCCAGCAGCTTAAGGGACAGGGGGCTGAACACTGAAGCTTTCTTT.

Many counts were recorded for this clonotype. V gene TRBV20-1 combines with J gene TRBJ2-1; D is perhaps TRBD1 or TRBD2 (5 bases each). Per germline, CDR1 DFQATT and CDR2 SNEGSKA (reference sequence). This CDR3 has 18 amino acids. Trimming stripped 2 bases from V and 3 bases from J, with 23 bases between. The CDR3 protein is CSARFLGEWRGLYNEQFF. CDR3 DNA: TGCAGTGCTAGATTTTTAGGGGAGTGGAGAGGGCTCTACAATGAGCAGTTCTTC.